The following is a TCR beta chain sequence with its context. CDR1 and CDR2 from the germline V gene are LNHNV and YYDKDF (reference sequence). The CDR3 length is 15 residues. V was trimmed by 1 base and J by 8 bases, leaving 12 bases between them. TCRdb keeps only in-frame clones here, not all; method: immunoSEQ multiplex PCR. The sample carries some 100,000 clones, approximately 89% recorded once. This sample was taken from a study of OX40 agonist ivuxolimab in advanced cancers. The material was CD4+ or CD8+ T cells sorted from blood, obtained in a trial of the OX40 agonist ivuxolimab. This receptor was identified in an adult with an advanced solid tumor such as melanoma, head and neck, liver or kidney cancer. This chain uses TRBV15 with TRBJ1-6; D is unclear. The CDR3 loop reads CATSRVPASDSPLHF. CDR3 nucleotides: TGTGCCACCAGCAGAGTACCAGCGTCGGATTCACCCCTCCACTTT.